One T cell receptor beta chain is described in this entry. No antigen is known for it. The data stem from a study of a mutant IDH1 vaccine in newly diagnosed glioma. Germline lookup yields CDR1 SGHTA and CDR2 FQGNSA. This CDR3 has 16 residues. The ends were cut back, 5 bases at V and 0 bases at J, with 17 bases in the middle. Time point meaning: week 11, during vaccination. A 20-mer mutant IDH1 peptide at 300 ug was injected subcutaneously with topical imiquimod. This table comes from immunoSEQ multiplex PCR, and its TCRdb copy is limited to in-frame clones, with some not included. The sample yields under 150,000 clones, around three quarters seen once.

Sequencing used PBMCs, obtained from a glioma patient whose treatment included an IDH1 peptide vaccine. The receptor was isolated from a man aged 35 to 55 with glioma. V is TRBV7-2 and J is TRBJ2-7, with unresolved D. The DNA of the CDR3 is TGTGCCAGCAGCGAGCCCCATGCCTCTAGCTCCTACGAGCAGTACTTC. This sequence encodes CASSEPHASSSYEQYF.